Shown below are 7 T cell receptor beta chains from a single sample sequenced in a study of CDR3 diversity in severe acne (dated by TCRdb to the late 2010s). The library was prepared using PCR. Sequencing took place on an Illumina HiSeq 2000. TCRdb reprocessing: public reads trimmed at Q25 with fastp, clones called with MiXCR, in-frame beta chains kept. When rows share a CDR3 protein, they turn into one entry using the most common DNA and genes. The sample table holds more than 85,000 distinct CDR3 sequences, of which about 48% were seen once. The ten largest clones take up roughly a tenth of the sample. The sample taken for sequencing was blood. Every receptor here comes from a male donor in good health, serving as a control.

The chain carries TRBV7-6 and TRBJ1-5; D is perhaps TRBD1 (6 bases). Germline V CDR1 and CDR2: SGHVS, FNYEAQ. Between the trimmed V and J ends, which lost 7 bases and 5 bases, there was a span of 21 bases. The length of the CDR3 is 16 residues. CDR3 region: CASTTLTGNRDQPQHF. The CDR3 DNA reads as TGTGCCAGCACTACTTTAACAGGGAATCGAGATCAGCCCCAGCATTTT.

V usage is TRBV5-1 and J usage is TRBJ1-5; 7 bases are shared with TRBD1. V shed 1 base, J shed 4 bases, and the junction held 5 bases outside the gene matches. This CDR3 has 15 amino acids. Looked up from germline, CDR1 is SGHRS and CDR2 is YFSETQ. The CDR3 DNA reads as TGCGCCAGCAGCTTGATTCCAGGGGGGAATCAGCCCCAGCATTTT. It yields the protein CASSLIPGGNQPQHF.

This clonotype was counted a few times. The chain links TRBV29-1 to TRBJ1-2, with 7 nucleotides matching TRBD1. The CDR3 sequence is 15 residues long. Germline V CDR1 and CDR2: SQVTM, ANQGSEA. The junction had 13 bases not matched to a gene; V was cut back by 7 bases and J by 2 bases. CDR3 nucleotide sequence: TGCAGCGGGTCAGACAGGGAGTATGGGAACTATGGCTACACCTTC. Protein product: CSGSDREYGNYGYTF.

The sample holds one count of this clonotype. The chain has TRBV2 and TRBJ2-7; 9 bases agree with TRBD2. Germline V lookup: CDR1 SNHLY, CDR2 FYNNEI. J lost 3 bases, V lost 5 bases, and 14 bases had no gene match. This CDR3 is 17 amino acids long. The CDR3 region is CASSRNNKREDLYEQYF. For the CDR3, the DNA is TGTGCCAGCAGTCGGAATAACAAGCGGGAGGACCTCTACGAGCAGTACTTC.

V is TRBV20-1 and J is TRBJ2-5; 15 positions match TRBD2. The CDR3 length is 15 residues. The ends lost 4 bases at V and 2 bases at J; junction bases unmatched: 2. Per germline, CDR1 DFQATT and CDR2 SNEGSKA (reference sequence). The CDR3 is CSATGLAGGQETQYF. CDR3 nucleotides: TGCAGTGCTACAGGACTAGCGGGGGGGCAAGAGACCCAGTACTTC.

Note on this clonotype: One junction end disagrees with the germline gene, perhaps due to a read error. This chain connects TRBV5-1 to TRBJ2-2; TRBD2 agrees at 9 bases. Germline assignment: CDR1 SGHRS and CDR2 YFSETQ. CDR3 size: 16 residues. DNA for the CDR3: TGTGCCAGCACTGTTGGGGTAGCGGGAGAGACCGGGGAGCTGTTTTTT. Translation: CASTVGVAGETGELFF. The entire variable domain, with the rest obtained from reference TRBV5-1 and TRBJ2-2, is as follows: KAGVTQTPRYLIKTRGQQVTLSCSPISGHRSVSWYQQTPGQGLQFLFEYFSETQRNKGNFPGRFSGRQFSNSRSEMNVSTLELGDSALYLCASTVGVAGETGELFFGEGSRLTVL.

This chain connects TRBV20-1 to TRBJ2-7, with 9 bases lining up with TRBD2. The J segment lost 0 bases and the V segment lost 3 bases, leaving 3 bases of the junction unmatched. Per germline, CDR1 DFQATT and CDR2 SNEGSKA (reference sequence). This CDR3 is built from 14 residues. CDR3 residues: CSASGAGGSYEQYF. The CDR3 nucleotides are TGCAGTGCTAGTGGAGCGGGGGGCTCCTACGAGCAGTACTTC.